These T cell receptor beta chains were read from a single sample in a study of cytomegalovirus exposure and HLA in healthy donors. TCRdb's copy holds only in-frame clones and misses some; the assay was immunoSEQ multiplex PCR. The data hold about 350,000 clones, with around 87% observed a single time. The material sequenced was PBMCs. The receptors here all came from a woman in her thirties in good health and CMV-seropositive. CDR3s include the opening cysteine and the closing phenylalanine or tryptophan. The D gene is left open where the match is weak. Size values are once, few and many counts, or a class for expanded clones, and some rows have none.

d_call: TRBD2; j_call: TRBJ2-7; v_call: TRBV6-6; clone_size: .; cdr3_nt: TGTGCCAGCAGTTACCCGACTAGCGGAGGGGACGAGCAGTACTTC; cdr3_aa: CASSYPTSGGDEQYF
d_call: TRBD2; j_call: TRBJ2-1; v_call: TRBV29-1; clone_size: .; cdr3_nt: TGCAGCGTAATGGCGGGGGGGTGGTTCTTC; cdr3_aa: CSVMAGGWFF
d_call: .; j_call: TRBJ1-2; v_call: TRBV25-1; clone_size: .; cdr3_nt: TGTGCCAGCCGGTCAGGCCTGGAGGCCTATGGCTACACCTTC; cdr3_aa: CASRSGLEAYGYTF
d_call: .; j_call: TRBJ2-7; v_call: TRBV27; clone_size: few; cdr3_nt: TGTGCCAGCAGTTTTTACCGTGTCTACGAGCAGTACTTC; cdr3_aa: CASSFYRVYEQYF
d_call: .; j_call: TRBJ1-4; v_call: TRBV7-9; clone_size: .; cdr3_nt: TGTGCCAGCAGCTTAGACACTTACCTTATCAAGGAGGAAAAACTGTTTTTT; cdr3_aa: CASSLDTYLIKEEKLFF
d_call: TRBD1; j_call: TRBJ1-5; v_call: TRBV7-9; clone_size: few; cdr3_nt: TGTGCCAGCAGCTGGGGACAGGGGAGTAATCAGCCCCAGCATTTT; cdr3_aa: CASSWGQGSNQPQHF
d_call: TRBD2; j_call: TRBJ2-5; v_call: TRBV7-6; clone_size: .; cdr3_nt: TGTGCCAGCAGTACGGCTGGGGCTAGCGGCCAAGAGACCCAGTACTTC; cdr3_aa: CASSTAGASGQETQYF
d_call: TRBD1; j_call: TRBJ2-3; v_call: TRBV7-3; clone_size: .; cdr3_nt: TGTGCCAGCAGCTTCGGAACACGGGACAGAACTACAGATACGCAGTATTTT; cdr3_aa: CASSFGTRDRTTDTQYF
d_call: .; j_call: TRBJ2-6; v_call: TRBV4-3; clone_size: .; cdr3_nt: TGCGCCAGCAGCCAAGGGGGTTCCTCTGGGGCCAACGTCCTGACTTTC; cdr3_aa: CASSQGGSSGANVLTF
d_call: .; j_call: TRBJ2-3; v_call: TRBV9; clone_size: .; cdr3_nt: TGTGCCAGCAGTCAGAGGGGTTCAGATACGCAGTATTTT; cdr3_aa: CASSQRGSDTQYF
d_call: .; j_call: TRBJ1-2; v_call: TRBV20-1; clone_size: few; cdr3_nt: TGCAGTGTCGGGGGGTATGGCTACACCTTC; cdr3_aa: CSVGGYGYTF
d_call: .; j_call: TRBJ1-2; v_call: TRBV7-6; clone_size: .; cdr3_nt: TGTGCCAGCGGCACATCGACAACGGTCTATGGCTACACCTTC; cdr3_aa: CASGTSTTVYGYTF
d_call: TRBD2; j_call: TRBJ2-2; v_call: TRBV4-3; clone_size: .; cdr3_nt: TGCGCCAGCAGCCAAGATGCGGTACCGCGGGGGGCCGGTTTGGGCACCGGGGAGCTGTTTTTT; cdr3_aa: CASSQDAVPRGAGLGTGELFF
d_call: .; j_call: TRBJ2-1; v_call: TRBV27; clone_size: .; cdr3_nt: TGTGCCAGCAGTCAAACAGGGGGAGGGTACAATGAGCAGTTCTTC; cdr3_aa: CASSQTGGGYNEQFF
d_call: .; j_call: TRBJ2-1; v_call: TRBV2; clone_size: .; cdr3_nt: TGTGCCAGCAGTTACCGGGCTAAGGGCTACAATGAGCAGTTCTTC; cdr3_aa: CASSYRAKGYNEQFF
d_call: .; j_call: TRBJ2-1; v_call: TRBV7-6; clone_size: .; cdr3_nt: TGTGCCAGCAGCATAAACTCCATTACCTACAATGAGCAGTTCTTC; cdr3_aa: CASSINSITYNEQFF
d_call: .; j_call: TRBJ1-2; v_call: TRBV18; clone_size: .; cdr3_nt: TGTGCCAGCTCACCTCAGCCCGGACACCAGACCTCGGTGAATGGCTACACCTTC; cdr3_aa: CASSPQPGHQTSVNGYTF
d_call: .; j_call: TRBJ2-7; v_call: TRBV7-6; clone_size: .; cdr3_nt: TGTGCCAGCAGCCCAACCCTGGACGGCTACGAGCAGTACTTC; cdr3_aa: CASSPTLDGYEQYF
d_call: .; j_call: TRBJ1-3; v_call: TRBV27; clone_size: .; cdr3_nt: TGTGCCAGCAGTTTTGGGGCTGGAAACACCATATATTTT; cdr3_aa: CASSFGAGNTIYF
d_call: TRBD1; j_call: TRBJ2-7; v_call: TRBV10-3; clone_size: .; cdr3_nt: TGTGCCATCAGTGCGACAGGGATCGGCTACGAGCAGTACTTC; cdr3_aa: CAISATGIGYEQYF
d_call: TRBD1; j_call: TRBJ1-2; v_call: TRBV9; clone_size: once; cdr3_nt: TGTGCCAGCCGGACAGGGAGTAACTATGGCTACACCTTC; cdr3_aa: CASRTGSNYGYTF
d_call: TRBD2; j_call: TRBJ2-5; v_call: TRBV4-3; clone_size: .; cdr3_nt: TGCGCCAGCAGCCAAGATATGGGCGGGAGCTACCAAGAGACCCAGTACTTC; cdr3_aa: CASSQDMGGSYQETQYF
d_call: .; j_call: TRBJ1-6; v_call: TRBV30; clone_size: once; cdr3_nt: TGTGCCTGGAGTGGTCCCGGGACGTCCAATTCACCCCTCCACTTT; cdr3_aa: CAWSGPGTSNSPLHF
d_call: .; j_call: TRBJ2-7; v_call: TRBV6-5; clone_size: .; cdr3_nt: TGTGCCAGCAGCCGAGGGGAAGGGGTCGAGCAGTACTTC; cdr3_aa: CASSRGEGVEQYF
d_call: .; j_call: TRBJ1-5; v_call: TRBV27; clone_size: .; cdr3_nt: TGTGCCAGCAGTTTATACCTGGGGACGAATCAGCCCCAGCATTTT; cdr3_aa: CASSLYLGTNQPQHF
d_call: TRBD2; j_call: TRBJ2-7; v_call: TRBV28; clone_size: .; cdr3_nt: TGTGCCAGCAGACCGGGACTAGCGAGAAGCGAGCAGTACTTC; cdr3_aa: CASRPGLARSEQYF
d_call: .; j_call: TRBJ2-2; v_call: TRBV4-2; clone_size: few; cdr3_nt: TGTGCCAGCAGCCAAGGGGAAATAAACACCGGGGAGCTGTTTTTT; cdr3_aa: CASSQGEINTGELFF
d_call: .; j_call: TRBJ1-2; v_call: TRBV30; clone_size: .; cdr3_nt: TGTGCCTGGATTAACGAGGGCGGCGGCTATGGCTACACCTTC; cdr3_aa: CAWINEGGGYGYTF
d_call: .; j_call: TRBJ1-3; v_call: TRBV5-1; clone_size: .; cdr3_nt: TGCGCCAGCAGCTTGGACCAGGGGATGGGAAACACCATATATTTT; cdr3_aa: CASSLDQGMGNTIYF
d_call: .; j_call: TRBJ1-2; v_call: TRBV27; clone_size: .; cdr3_nt: TGTGCCAGCAGGCCCGGGACAAAAAACTATGGCTACACCTTC; cdr3_aa: CASRPGTKNYGYTF
d_call: .; j_call: TRBJ2-1; v_call: TRBV2; clone_size: few; cdr3_nt: TGTGCCAGCAGTGAAACTGGGCCCATGGACAATGAGCAGTTCTTC; cdr3_aa: CASSETGPMDNEQFF
d_call: .; j_call: TRBJ2-7; v_call: TRBV13; clone_size: .; cdr3_nt: TGTGCCAGCAGCCCCGGGACCCTTGTTTACTTC; cdr3_aa: CASSPGTLVYF